The T cell receptor beta chain under discussion was sequenced for a study of regulatory T cells in long-lasting Graves disease. Broader study findings: TRBV28, TRBJ1-2 and TRBJ2-5 were segments that persistent disease favored.

The CDR3 contains 14 residues. V shed 1 base and J shed 1 base, with 7 bases lying between them. In germline, CDR1 is LGHDT, CDR2 YNNKEL (reference sequence). This clonotype has more than one count but fewer than ten. The antigen remains unidentified. Arm-PCR of CDR3 regions and iRepertoire HTBI primers were used to build TCR beta libraries. MiXCR, applied by TCRdb to the multiplex PCR reads, yields one record per CDR3 protein. The sample contains 350,000 to 500,000 distinct CDR3 sequences, about 15% of which appear only once. Time point specified: newly diagnosed GD, antithyroid drugs for less than 3 months. PBMCs provided the RNA from which the TCR library was made. The same data also went into a second study, on T cells in Graves' hyperthyroidism and ophthalmopathy. That publication notes: From stable hyperthyroidism, ophthalmopathy was set apart by a 13 V-J model.

Material: peripheral blood mononuclear cells (PBMCs), obtained at new diagnosis, from a patient treated with antithyroid drugs. This receptor was obtained from a woman in her late teens or twenties with Graves disease. This sequence joins TRBV3-1 and TRBJ1-1; D unresolved. The CDR3 nucleotides read TGTGCCAGCAGCCAAGGATTGGGGAACACTGAAGCTTTCTTT. Translated: CASSQGLGNTEAFF. The whole variable domain, filled in from reference TRBV3-1 and TRBJ1-1, reads DTAVSQTPKYLVTQMGNDKSIKCEQNLGHDTMYWYKQDSKKFLKIMFSYNNKELIINETVPNRFSPKSPDKAHLNLHINSLELGDSAVYFCASSQGLGNTEAFFGQGTRLTVV.